What follows describes a single TCR beta chain. Its antigen is unknown. Germline CDR1 reads MNHEY; CDR2 reads SVGAGI. The CDR3 contains 13 residues. This sample is drawn from a study of monozygotic twins with inflammatory bowel disease. Study observations and caveats: Individual T cell subtypes were not distinguishable.

TCRdb reprocessed the 5' RACE reads and keeps a single row for each CDR3 protein, giving no DNA. The sample is made up of around 380,000 distinct CDR3 sequences, and the top ten hold more than 2% of it. Total RNA from whole blood was isolated with no T cell sorting. The V and J genes are TRBV6-5 and TRBJ1-6; TCRdb designates TRBD1, a call that cannot be tested without DNA. The receptor's source is a human donor with ulcerative colitis or Crohn's disease, or a healthy co-twin of an affected twin (not recorded which). Sequencing was done on a sample of blood. The CDR3 protein is CASRDRGNSPLHF.